The 26 T cell receptor beta chains reported below all come from one sample, sequenced in a study of cytotoxic CD8 clonotypes in ibrutinib-treated CLL. Using immunoSEQ multiplex PCR, the repertoire was profiled, and TCRdb retains in-frame clones only, with some absent. The table lists about 310,000 clones, just under 80% of them singletons. The sequencing here drew on PBMCs, taken before ibrutinib treatment. Receptor source: a human donor with chronic lymphocytic leukemia.

The chain has TRBV5-1 and TRBJ2-1; D remains unclear. Looked up from germline, CDR1 is SGHRS and CDR2 is YFSETQ. The V and J ends lost 4 bases and 8 bases respectively, with 10 bases between them. CDR3 length: 12 residues. For the CDR3, the DNA is TGCGCCAGCAGCACCTCTAGTTATGAGCAGTTCTTC. It translates to CASSTSSYEQFF. Using reference TRBV5-1 and TRBJ2-1 for the parts outside the CDR3, the full variable domain is KAGVTQTPRYLIKTRGQQVTLSCSPISGHRSVSWYQQTPGQGLQFLFEYFSETQRNKGNFPGRFSGRQFSNSRSEMNVSTLELGDSALYLCASSTSSYEQFFGPGTRLTVL.

The chain links TRBV4-3 to TRBJ2-1; no firm D call. This CDR3 comprises 14 residues. The germline CDR1 and CDR2 sequences are LGHNA and YSLEER. V was shortened by 0 bases and J by 8 bases, with 11 bases between the two germline ends. CDR3 region: CASSQDLFGDEQFF. The CDR3 nucleotides are TGCGCCAGCAGCCAAGATCTGTTTGGCGATGAGCAGTTCTTC.

The gene calls are TRBV14 and TRBJ2-7; either TRBD1 or TRBD2 may supply D (5 bases each). Germline V CDR1 and CDR2: SGHDN, FVKESK. The CDR3 totals 13 residues. The ends were cut back, 1 base at V and 4 bases at J, with 8 bases in the middle. The CDR3 DNA follows: TGTGCCAGCAGCCAAGTTTGGGGGTACGAGCAGTACTTC. Protein sequence: CASSQVWGYEQYF. Based on the CDR3 plus reference TRBV14 and TRBJ2-7, the full variable domain is EAGVTQFPSHSVIEKGQTVTLRCDPISGHDNLYWYRRVMGKEIKFLLHFVKESKQDESGMPNNRFLAERTGGTYSTLKVQPAELEDSGVYFCASSQVWGYEQYFGPGTRLTVT.

The DNA for the CDR3 is TGTGCCAGTAGTGCGACGCAAGCGGGAGGGAAGTATACGCAGTATTTT. Its protein is CASSATQAGGKYTQYF. This chain connects TRBV19 to TRBJ2-3, with 10 bases identical to TRBD2. Germline V gene data show CDR1 as LNHDA and CDR2 as SQIVND (reference sequence). This CDR3 region has 16 residues. The J segment lost 7 bases and the V segment lost 5 bases, leaving 12 bases of the junction unmatched.

The chain is built from TRBV5-1 and TRBJ1-2, with 10 positions matching TRBD1. CDR1 is SGHRS and CDR2 is YFSETQ in the germline V gene. The CDR3 has 15 amino acids. V shed 3 bases and J 5 bases; nucleotides not matched to a gene: 7. CDR3 DNA sequence: TGCGCCAGCAGCTATACACGGGACAGGGGTTATGGCTACACCTTC. It translates to CASSYTRDRGYGYTF.

This chain joins TRBV10-3 and TRBJ1-1; D gene unclear. The germline gives CDR1 ENHRY, CDR2 SYGVKD. V lost 0 bases, J lost 2 bases, and 13 bases lay in between. The CDR3 runs 16 residues. The CDR3 loop reads CAISESGRQHNTEAFF. CDR3 DNA: TGTGCCATCAGTGAGTCGGGCAGGCAGCACAACACTGAAGCTTTCTTT.

This clone came up a few times. The genes are TRBV5-4 and TRBJ2-1; 7 nucleotides align to TRBD2. CDR3 length: 14 residues. The V and J ends lost 3 bases and 1 base, in that order; junction bases with no gene match: 1. Germline loops: CDR1 SGHNT, CDR2 YYREEE (reference sequence). The CDR3 nucleotides are TGTGCCAGCAGCTCTAGCGGATCCTACAATGAGCAGTTCTTC. It codes for CASSSSGSYNEQFF.

The rearrangement joins TRBV28 to TRBJ2-7; tentative D call: TRBD1 (6 bases). Germline V gene sequence: CDR1 MDHEN, CDR2 SYDVKM. The CDR3 sequence is 13 residues long. Trimming took off 5 bases at V and 5 bases at J, with 13 bases between the two ends. The CDR3 protein is CASSPQGINEQYF. In DNA form, the CDR3 reads TGTGCCAGCAGTCCCCAGGGGATCAACGAGCAGTACTTC.

The V gene is TRBV6-5, the J gene TRBJ2-5, with 7 bases lining up with TRBD2. CDR1 is MNHEY, CDR2 SVGAGI, per germline. The CDR3 runs to 15 residues. V shed 2 bases and J 5 bases; nucleotides not matched to a gene: 8. Written as DNA, the CDR3 is TGTGCCAGCAGTTACGGCGGGAGTTGGCGGGAGACCCAGTACTTC. Its protein is CASSYGGSWRETQYF.

The V gene is TRBV5-1, the J gene TRBJ2-6, with D possibly matching TRBD2 (5 bases). The CDR3 extends over 15 amino acids. Germline CDR1 SGHRS, CDR2 YFSETQ. V lost 4 bases and J lost 0, with 8 bases in between. The CDR3 sequence is CASSLGVSGANVLTF. CDR3 in DNA: TGCGCCAGCAGCCTGGGAGTCTCTGGGGCCAACGTCCTGACTTTC.

J is TRBJ2-1 and V is TRBV11-2; 9 nucleotides line up with TRBD2. Per germline, CDR1 SGHAT and CDR2 FQNNGV. With 5 bases clipped from V and 4 bases from J, the junction kept 12 bases outside the gene matches. The CDR3 runs to 17 residues. The CDR3: CASSQGFAGGPYNEQFF. The CDR3 bases are TGTGCCAGCAGCCAAGGGTTTGCGGGAGGGCCGTACAATGAGCAGTTCTTC. Supplemented by reference TRBV11-2 and TRBJ2-1, the full variable domain reads EAGVAQSPRYKIIEKRQSVAFWCNPISGHATLYWYQQILGQGPKLLIQFQNNGVVDDSQLPKDRFSAERLKGVDSTLKIQPAKLEDSAVYLCASSQGFAGGPYNEQFFGPGTRLTVL.

This clone was seen more than once but under ten times. This chain links TRBV6-5 with TRBJ2-1; D is unresolved. V lost 4 bases to trimming and J lost 9 bases, with 13 bases between them. Per the germline V gene, CDR1 is MNHEY and CDR2 is SVGAGI. This CDR3 comprises 13 residues. CDR3 sequence reads: CASSFNSLGEQFF. CDR3 DNA: TGTGCCAGCAGTTTTAACTCGTTGGGTGAGCAGTTCTTC.

The rearrangement uses TRBV25-1 and TRBJ2-3; no definite D call. The CDR3 has 13 residues. CDR1 is MGHDK, CDR2 SYGVNS, per germline. Trimming left V 4 bases short and J 2 bases short, with 7 bases between. The CDR3 region is CASSVITTDTQYF. The CDR3 nucleotides are TGTGCCAGCAGTGTAATCACCACAGATACGCAGTATTTT. Variable domain in full (rest from reference TRBV25-1 and TRBJ2-3): EADIYQTPRYLVIGTGKKITLECSQTMGHDKMYWYQQDPGMELHLIHYSYGVNSTEKGDLSSESTVSRIRTEHFPLTLESARPSHTSQYLCASSVITTDTQYFGPGTRLTVL.

The chain couples TRBV2 to TRBJ2-3, with 8 nucleotides matching TRBD2. Germline V gene sequence: CDR1 SNHLY, CDR2 FYNNEI. The J segment lost 3 bases and the V segment lost 2 bases, leaving 1 base of the junction unmatched. The CDR3 totals 14 residues. Here the CDR3 reads CASSESGRTDTQYF. DNA of the CDR3: TGTGCCAGCAGTGAAAGCGGGAGAACAGATACGCAGTATTTT.

The chain couples TRBV25-1 to TRBJ2-3, with 9 bases matching TRBD2. The length of the CDR3 is 16 residues. Germline CDR1 and CDR2: MGHDK and SYGVNS. With 4 bases clipped from V and 3 bases from J, the junction kept 8 bases outside the gene matches. The CDR3 coding sequence is TGTGCCAGCAGTGTATCTAGCGGGAAGGAGACAGATACGCAGTATTTT. It codes for CASSVSSGKETDTQYF.

Only a few counts were recorded for this clone. V gene TRBV7-3 combines with J gene TRBJ2-3; D is ambiguous. The CDR3 contains 14 residues. V lost 3 bases to trimming and J lost 5 bases, with 12 bases between them. Germline loops: CDR1 SGHTA, CDR2 FQGTGA. The CDR3 bases are TGTGCCAGCAGCTTGGGCGGCCCTGTAGATACGCAGTATTTT. Its translation: CASSLGGPVDTQYF.

The chain combines TRBV4-3 with TRBJ1-3, with D hard to call. The CDR3 has 16 amino acids. CDR1 and CDR2 from the germline V gene are LGHNA and YSLEER. V was pared by 3 bases and J by 0 bases, with 12 bases between. The CDR3 bases are TGCGCCAGCAGCCATGAAGAATCCTACTCTGGAAACACCATATATTTT. This gives the protein CASSHEESYSGNTIYF.

J is TRBJ2-7 and V is TRBV7-3; 8 bases map to TRBD1. V was pared by 5 bases and J by 7 bases, with 7 bases of the junction left unmatched. Germline V gives CDR1 SGHTA, CDR2 FQGTGA. The CDR3 sequence is 13 residues long. The chain's CDR3 is CASSVGQGREQYF. The CDR3 nucleotides read TGTGCCAGCAGCGTTGGACAGGGTCGGGAGCAGTACTTC. The full variable domain, rest sourced from reference TRBV7-3 and TRBJ2-7, is GAGVSQTPSNKVTEKGKYVELRCDPISGHTALYWYRQSLGQGPEFLIYFQGTGAADDSGLPNDRFFAVRPEGSVSTLKIQRTERGDSAVYLCASSVGQGREQYFGPGTRLTVT.

The chain recombines TRBV7-7 with TRBJ2-7, with a weak D call TRBD2 (6 bases). This CDR3 contains 15 residues. CDR1 is SSHAT and CDR2 is FNYEAQ in the germline V gene (reference sequence). V gave up 1 base and J gave up 2 bases, with 12 bases separating them. DNA for the CDR3: TGTGCCAGCAGCTTAGGTACGGGAGTAACCTACGAGCAGTACTTC. It translates to CASSLGTGVTYEQYF.

The chain carries TRBV19 and TRBJ1-4; D is uncertain. V was shortened by 5 bases and J by 0 bases, with 7 bases between the two germline ends. Germline V lookup: CDR1 LNHDA, CDR2 SQIVND (reference sequence). CDR3 length: 14 amino acids. CDR3 region: CASSDGATNEKLFF. CDR3 nucleotide sequence: TGTGCCAGTAGTGACGGAGCAACTAATGAAAAACTGTTTTTT.

This clone was found a few times. The gene calls are TRBV6-5 and TRBJ2-5; 8 bases align to TRBD1. The V segment lost 6 bases and the J segment 7 bases; nucleotides outside the gene matches: 7. The CDR3 runs 13 residues. Germline lookup yields CDR1 MNHEY and CDR2 SVGAGI. The CDR3, as DNA: TGTGCCAGCAGCTCAGGGGGCACAGGGACCCAGTACTTC. Its protein product is CASSSGGTGTQYF.

The CDR3 loop is CASRGTSGLVEFF. In nucleotides, the CDR3 is TGTGCCAGCAGGGGGACGTCTGGACTAGTAGAATTCTTC. J is TRBJ2-1 and V is TRBV6-5, with 7 positions matching TRBD2. The germline V gene encodes CDR1 MNHEY and CDR2 SVGAGI. The CDR3 has 13 residues. With 6 bases clipped from V and 16 bases from J, the junction kept 15 bases outside the gene matches.

The sample holds a few counts of this clone. The chain carries TRBV27 and TRBJ1-1; 10 bases are a match to TRBD1. Germline V gives CDR1 MNHEY, CDR2 SMNVEV (reference sequence). CDR3 length equals 14 residues. V lost 5 bases, J lost 3 bases, and 3 bases stayed unmatched. CDR3 sequence reads: CASSGTGEYTEAFF. The CDR3 bases are TGTGCCAGCAGTGGGACAGGGGAATACACTGAAGCTTTCTTT.

This clone was seen only once. This chain connects TRBV4-1 to TRBJ2-3; TRBD2 matches at 8 bases. The length of the CDR3 is 12 residues. The V gene's germline CDR1 is MGHRA and CDR2 YSYEKL. V lost 4 bases, J lost 8 bases, and 2 bases stayed unmatched. The CDR3 bases are TGCGCCAGCAGCCGAGCGGGAGTTACGCAGTATTTT. This codes for CASSRAGVTQYF.

The chain carries TRBV18 and TRBJ2-3, with 8 bases matching TRBD2. J was trimmed by 2 bases and V by 3 bases; bases with no gene match: 7. Germline V gene sequence: CDR1 KGHSH, CDR2 LQKENI. The CDR3 sequence is 16 residues long. The CDR3 is CASSPRLAKATDTQYF. The CDR3 nucleotides are TGTGCCAGCTCACCGCGACTAGCGAAAGCCACAGATACGCAGTATTTT.

J is TRBJ2-7 and V is TRBV11-2; D is unclear. The ends were cut back, 0 bases at V and 4 bases at J, with 13 bases in the middle. The CDR3 contains 15 residues. From germline, CDR1 is SGHAT and CDR2 FQNNGV. CDR3: CASSLDPIERYEQYF. CDR3 in DNA: TGTGCCAGCAGCTTAGATCCTATCGAGAGATACGAGCAGTACTTC.